This T cell receptor (beta chain) is drawn from a study of CD8 T cells in ankylosing spondylitis. Study outcomes and limitations: Reports of some motif variants in reactive arthritis synovial fluid and blood predate this one. Disease-associated clones were reportedly significantly overrepresented in matched ankylosing spondylitis synovial fluid. In ankylosing spondylitis blood, a motif of seven or eight highly homologous TCR beta variants appeared characteristic.

Concerning this clonotype: No antigen is known for it.

Using quantitative 5'-RACE with molecular barcodes, the authors made TCR beta libraries. TCRdb called the 5' RACE reads again in MiXCR, with one record for every CDR3 protein. Of 300,000 to 400,000 distinct CDR3 sequences listed, approximately 20% were seen once; the top ten hold around 13%. This CDR3 has 13 residues. V lost 5 bases and J 3 bases, leaving 14 bases between the germline ends. Germline V lookup: CDR1 GTSNPN, CDR2 SVGIG (reference sequence). This TCR was recovered from a male donor with ankylosing spondylitis or in good health (not recorded which). The sequenced sample was blood, either unsorted or a sorted T cell fraction (not recorded which). The J gene is TRBJ2-7, the V gene TRBV30; tentative D call: TRBD1 (6 bases). CDR3 bases: TGTGCCTGGGGCCCGGGACAAGACTACGAGCAGTACTTC. Its translation: CAWGPGQDYEQYF.